The TCR beta chain under discussion was sequenced for a study of cytomegalovirus exposure and HLA in healthy donors. Notes on the study in general: A few CMV-associated chains proved CMV antigen-specific in vitro. Researchers counted around 160 TCR beta chains as cytomegalovirus-associated. Most TCR sequences were rare, but some public TCRs occurred in many donors.

The germline V and J ends were trimmed by 0 bases and 4 bases, with 7 bases remaining between them. Germline CDR1 SGHDT, CDR2 YYEEEE. CDR3 size: 13 residues. As to this clone: Antigen specificity is unknown.

Data came from immunoSEQ multiplex PCR; TCRdb stores just in-frame clones and leaves some out. The sample shows roughly 310,000 clones, nearly 90% of them seen only once. The chain joins TRBV5-6 to TRBJ1-1; D unresolved. This TCR was recovered from a man under 40 in good health and CMV-seronegative. The sequenced sample consisted of PBMCs. This CDR3 reads CASSLGTSTEAFF. The DNA for the CDR3 is TGTGCCAGCAGCTTGGGGACTTCCACTGAAGCTTTCTTT.